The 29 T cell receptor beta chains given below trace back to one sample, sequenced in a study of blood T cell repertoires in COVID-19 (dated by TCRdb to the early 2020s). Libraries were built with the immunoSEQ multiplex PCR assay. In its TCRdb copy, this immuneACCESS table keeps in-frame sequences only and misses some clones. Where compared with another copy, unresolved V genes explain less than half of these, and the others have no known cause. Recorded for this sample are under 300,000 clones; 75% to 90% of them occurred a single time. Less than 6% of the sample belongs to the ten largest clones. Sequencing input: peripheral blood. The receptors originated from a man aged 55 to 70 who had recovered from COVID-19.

In DNA, the CDR3 is TGTGCCAGCAGTTTCCGTCGGGGAACATCATCCGCGAACACCGGGGAGCTGTTTTTT. Translated, it gives CASSFRRGTSSANTGELFF. The V gene is TRBV27, the J gene TRBJ2-2, with D possibly TRBD2 on 5 matching bases. Germline V gene lookup returns CDR1 MNHEY and CDR2 SMNVEV (reference sequence). V shed 3 bases and J shed 0 bases, with 20 bases lying between them. This CDR3 is 19 amino acids long.

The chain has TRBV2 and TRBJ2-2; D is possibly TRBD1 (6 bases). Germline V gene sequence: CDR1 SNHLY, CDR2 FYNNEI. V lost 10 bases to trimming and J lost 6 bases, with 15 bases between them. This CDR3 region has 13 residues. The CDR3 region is CATSGVMAGELFF. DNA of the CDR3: TGTGCCACTTCAGGGGTAATGGCCGGGGAGCTGTTTTTT.

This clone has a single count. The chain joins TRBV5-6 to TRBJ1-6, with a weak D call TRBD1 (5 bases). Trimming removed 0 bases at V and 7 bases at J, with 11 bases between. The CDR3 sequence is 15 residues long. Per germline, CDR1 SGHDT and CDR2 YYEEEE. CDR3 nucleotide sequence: TGTGCCAGCAGCTTGGTGCAGGGCCAGAATTCACCCCTCCACTTT. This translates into CASSLVQGQNSPLHF.

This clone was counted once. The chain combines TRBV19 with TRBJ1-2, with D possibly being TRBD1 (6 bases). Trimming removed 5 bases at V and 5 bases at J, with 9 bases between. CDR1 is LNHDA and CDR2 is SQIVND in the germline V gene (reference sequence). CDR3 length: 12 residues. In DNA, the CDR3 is TGTGCCAGTAGTCAACAGGGATATGGCTACACCTTC. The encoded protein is CASSQQGYGYTF.

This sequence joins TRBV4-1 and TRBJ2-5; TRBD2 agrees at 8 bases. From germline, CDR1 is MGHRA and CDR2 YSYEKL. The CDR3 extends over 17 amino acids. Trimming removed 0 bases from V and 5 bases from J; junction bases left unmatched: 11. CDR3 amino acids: CASSQDGAGGAWETQYF. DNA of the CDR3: TGCGCCAGCAGCCAAGACGGGGCCGGGGGGGCATGGGAGACCCAGTACTTC.

DNA for the CDR3: TGTGCCAGCAGGACAACACAGGGAAGGTCACCCCTCCACTTT. Protein sequence: CASRTTQGRSPLHF. The chain has TRBV6-5 and TRBJ1-6; maybe TRBD1 (6 bases). The CDR3 covers 14 residues. Trimming removed 6 bases from V and 10 bases from J, with 16 bases in between. CDR1 and CDR2 (germline): MNHEY, SVGAGI.

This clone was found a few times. CDR3 nucleotide sequence: TGTGCCAGCAGTCGCCGGCAGGGGGCGCTTGGAGAAAAACTGTTTTTT. It codes for CASSRRQGALGEKLFF. V is TRBV2 and J is TRBJ1-4, with 8 bases identical to TRBD1. The CDR3 loop spans 16 amino acids. Germline assignment: CDR1 SNHLY and CDR2 FYNNEI. Trimming at V came to 5 bases and at J to 8 bases, leaving 13 bases not matched to a gene.

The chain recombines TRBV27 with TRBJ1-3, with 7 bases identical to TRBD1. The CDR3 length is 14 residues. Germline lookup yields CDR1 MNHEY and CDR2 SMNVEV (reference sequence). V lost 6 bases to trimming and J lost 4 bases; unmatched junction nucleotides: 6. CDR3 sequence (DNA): TGTGCCAGCAGGCCCACAGGGGTAGGAAACACCATATATTTT. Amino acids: CASRPTGVGNTIYF.

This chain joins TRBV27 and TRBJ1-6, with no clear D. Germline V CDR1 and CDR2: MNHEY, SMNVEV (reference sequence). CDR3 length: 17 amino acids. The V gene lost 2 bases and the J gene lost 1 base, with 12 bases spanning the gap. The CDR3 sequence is CASSLRGPRSYNSPLHF. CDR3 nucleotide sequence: TGTGCCAGCAGTTTACGCGGGCCTCGTTCCTATAATTCACCCCTCCACTTT.

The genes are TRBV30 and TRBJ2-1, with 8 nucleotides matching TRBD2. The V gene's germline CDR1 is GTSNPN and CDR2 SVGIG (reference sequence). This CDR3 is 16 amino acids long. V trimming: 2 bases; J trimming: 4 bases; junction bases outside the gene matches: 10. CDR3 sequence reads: CAWSPIGRAVYNEQFF. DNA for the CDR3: TGTGCCTGGAGTCCAATCGGGAGGGCCGTTTACAATGAGCAGTTCTTC.

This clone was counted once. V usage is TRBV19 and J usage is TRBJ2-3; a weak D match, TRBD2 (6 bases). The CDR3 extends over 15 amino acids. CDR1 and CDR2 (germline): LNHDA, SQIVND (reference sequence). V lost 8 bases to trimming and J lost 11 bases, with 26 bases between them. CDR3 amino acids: CASDRTAGGAGGQYF. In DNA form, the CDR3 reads TGTGCCAGTGACCGGACTGCTGGCGGGGCTGGTGGGCAGTATTTT.

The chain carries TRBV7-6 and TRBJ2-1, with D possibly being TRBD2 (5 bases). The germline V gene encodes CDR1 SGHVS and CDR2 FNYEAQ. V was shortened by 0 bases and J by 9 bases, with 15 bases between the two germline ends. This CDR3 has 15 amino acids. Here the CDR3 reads CASSLALARQGEQFF. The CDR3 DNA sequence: TGTGCCAGCAGCTTAGCCCTAGCTAGGCAAGGTGAGCAGTTCTTC. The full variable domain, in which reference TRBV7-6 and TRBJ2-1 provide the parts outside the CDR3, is GAGVSQSPRYKVTKRGQDVALRCDPISGHVSLYWYRQALGQGPEFLTYFNYEAQQDKSGLPNDRFSAERPEGSISTLTIQRTEQRDSAMYRCASSLALARQGEQFFGPGTRLTVL.

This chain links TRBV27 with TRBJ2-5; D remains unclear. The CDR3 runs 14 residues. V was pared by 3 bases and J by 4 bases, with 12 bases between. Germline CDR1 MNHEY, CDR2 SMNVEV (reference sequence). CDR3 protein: CASSFRGPRETQYF. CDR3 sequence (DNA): TGTGCCAGCAGTTTCCGAGGTCCACGAGAGACCCAGTACTTC.

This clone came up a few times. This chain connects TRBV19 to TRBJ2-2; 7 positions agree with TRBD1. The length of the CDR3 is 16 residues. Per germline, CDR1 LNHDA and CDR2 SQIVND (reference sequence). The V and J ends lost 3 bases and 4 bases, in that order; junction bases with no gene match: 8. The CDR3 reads CASSISQGFSTGELFF. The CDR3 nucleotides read TGTGCCAGTAGTATCTCACAGGGGTTTAGCACCGGGGAGCTGTTTTTT.

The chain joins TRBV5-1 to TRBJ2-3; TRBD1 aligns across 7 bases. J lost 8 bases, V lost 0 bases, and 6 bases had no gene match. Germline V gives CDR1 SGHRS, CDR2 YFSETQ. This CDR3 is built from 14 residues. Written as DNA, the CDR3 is TGCGCCAGCAGCTTGGGGGACAGCTCCAGTACGCAGTATTTT. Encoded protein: CASSLGDSSSTQYF.

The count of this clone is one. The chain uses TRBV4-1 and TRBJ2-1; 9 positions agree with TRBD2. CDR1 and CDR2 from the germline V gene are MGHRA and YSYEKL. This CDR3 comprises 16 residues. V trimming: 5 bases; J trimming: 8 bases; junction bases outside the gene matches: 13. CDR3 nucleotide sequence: TGCGCCAGCAGCTTTTCCCTTAGCGGGGGTGGCTATGAGCAGTTCTTC. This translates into CASSFSLSGGGYEQFF.

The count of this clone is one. CDR3 sequence: CASSVRATAEQFF. The CDR3 region has the DNA TGTGCCAGCAGCGTAAGGGCGACAGCAGAGCAGTTCTTC. V usage is TRBV9 and J usage is TRBJ2-1; tentatively, D is TRBD1 (5 bases). Trimming removed 1 base from V and 10 bases from J, with 12 bases in between. The CDR3 has 13 residues. Looked up from germline, CDR1 is SGDLS and CDR2 is YYNGEE.

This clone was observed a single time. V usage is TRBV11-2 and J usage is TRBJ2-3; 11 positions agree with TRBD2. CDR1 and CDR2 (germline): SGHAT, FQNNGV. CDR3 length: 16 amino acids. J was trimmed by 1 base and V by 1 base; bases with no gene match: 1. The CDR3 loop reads CASSLVAGGGTDTQYF. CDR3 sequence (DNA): TGTGCCAGCAGCTTAGTAGCGGGAGGGGGCACAGATACGCAGTATTTT. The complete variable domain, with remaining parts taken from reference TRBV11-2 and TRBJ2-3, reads EAGVAQSPRYKIIEKRQSVAFWCNPISGHATLYWYQQILGQGPKLLIQFQNNGVVDDSQLPKDRFSAERLKGVDSTLKIQPAKLEDSAVYLCASSLVAGGGTDTQYFGPGTRLTVL.

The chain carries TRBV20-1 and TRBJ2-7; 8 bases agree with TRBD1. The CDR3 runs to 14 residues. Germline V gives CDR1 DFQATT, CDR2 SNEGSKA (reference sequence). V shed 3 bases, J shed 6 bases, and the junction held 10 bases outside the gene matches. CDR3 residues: CSASSGQGFGEQYF. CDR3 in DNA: TGCAGTGCTAGTTCTGGACAGGGCTTTGGCGAGCAGTACTTC.

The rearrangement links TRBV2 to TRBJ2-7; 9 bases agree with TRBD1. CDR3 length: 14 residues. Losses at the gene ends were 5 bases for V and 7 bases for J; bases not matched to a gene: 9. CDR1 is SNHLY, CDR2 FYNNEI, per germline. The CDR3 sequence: CASSRGTGYLEQYF. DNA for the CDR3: TGTGCCAGCAGTCGGGGGACAGGGTACTTGGAGCAGTACTTC.

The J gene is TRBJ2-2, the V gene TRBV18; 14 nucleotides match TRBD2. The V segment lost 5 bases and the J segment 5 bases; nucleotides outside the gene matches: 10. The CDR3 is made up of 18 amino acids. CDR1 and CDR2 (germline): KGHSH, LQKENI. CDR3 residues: CASSSRPGLAGDTGELFF. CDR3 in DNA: TGTGCCAGCTCATCCCGACCGGGACTAGCGGGAGATACCGGGGAGCTGTTTTTT.

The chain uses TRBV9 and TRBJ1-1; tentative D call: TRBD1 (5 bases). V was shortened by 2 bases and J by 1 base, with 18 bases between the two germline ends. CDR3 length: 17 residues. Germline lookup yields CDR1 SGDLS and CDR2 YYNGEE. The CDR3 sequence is CASSVVADKLKNTEAFF. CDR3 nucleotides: TGTGCCAGCAGCGTGGTTGCGGACAAATTGAAGAACACTGAAGCTTTCTTT.

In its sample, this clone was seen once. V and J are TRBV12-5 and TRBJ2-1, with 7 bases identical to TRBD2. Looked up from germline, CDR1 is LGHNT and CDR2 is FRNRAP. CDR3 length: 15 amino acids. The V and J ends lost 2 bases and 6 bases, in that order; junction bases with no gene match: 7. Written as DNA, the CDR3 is TGTGCTAGTGGTTTGATGTCTGGGAGGGGCAATGAGCAGTTCTTC. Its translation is CASGLMSGRGNEQFF.

Here the CDR3 reads CAWRSRDRGLGTEAFF. CDR3 nucleotide sequence: TGTGCCTGGAGGTCCCGGGACAGGGGTTTGGGCACTGAAGCTTTCTTT. The chain combines TRBV30 with TRBJ1-1, with 10 bases fitting TRBD1. J was trimmed by 4 bases and V by 3 bases; bases with no gene match: 11. CDR3 length: 16 residues. Germline V CDR1 and CDR2: GTSNPN, SVGIG (reference sequence).

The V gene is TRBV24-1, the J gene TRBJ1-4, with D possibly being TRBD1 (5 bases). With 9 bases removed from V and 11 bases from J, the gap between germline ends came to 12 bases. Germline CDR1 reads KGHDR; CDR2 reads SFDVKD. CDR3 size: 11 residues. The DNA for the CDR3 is TGTGCCACCGGAAGGGGTCGGAAACTGTTTTTT. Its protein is CATGRGRKLFF.

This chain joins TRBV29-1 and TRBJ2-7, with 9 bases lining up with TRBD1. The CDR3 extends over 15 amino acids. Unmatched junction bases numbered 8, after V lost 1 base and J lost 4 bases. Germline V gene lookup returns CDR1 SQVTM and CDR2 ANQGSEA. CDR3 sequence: CSVEGGQGFGYEQYF. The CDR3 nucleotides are TGCAGCGTTGAAGGTGGACAGGGGTTCGGATACGAGCAGTACTTC.

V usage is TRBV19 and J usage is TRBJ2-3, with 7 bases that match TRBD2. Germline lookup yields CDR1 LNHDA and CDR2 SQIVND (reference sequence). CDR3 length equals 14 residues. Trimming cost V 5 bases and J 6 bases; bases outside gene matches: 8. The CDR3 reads CASSASGTGDTQYF. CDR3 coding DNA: TGTGCCAGTAGTGCCAGCGGGACCGGGGATACGCAGTATTTT.

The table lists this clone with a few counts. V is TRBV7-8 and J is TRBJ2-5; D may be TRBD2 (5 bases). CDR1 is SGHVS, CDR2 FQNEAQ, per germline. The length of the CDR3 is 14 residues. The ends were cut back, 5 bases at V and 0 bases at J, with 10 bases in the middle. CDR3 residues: CASSLWRDQETQYF. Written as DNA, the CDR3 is TGTGCCAGCAGCCTCTGGCGGGACCAAGAGACCCAGTACTTC.

The CDR3 nucleotides read TGTGCCACCAGTGATTTGGGGGCCGACAGAATGAACCAAGAGACCCAGTACTTC. Its translation: CATSDLGADRMNQETQYF. V is TRBV24-1 and J is TRBJ2-5, with D possibly TRBD1 on 5 matching bases. CDR1 KGHDR and CDR2 SFDVKD come from the germline V gene. This CDR3 region has 18 residues. Trimming stripped 0 bases from V and 0 bases from J, with 16 bases between.